This T cell receptor (beta chain) was sequenced for a study of T cell responses to AZD1222 COVID-19 vaccine. The repertoire was sequenced with immunoSEQ multiplex PCR; TCRdb's copy has only in-frame clones and lacks some. The table shows about 140,000 clones, with nearly 95% occurring only once. In germline, CDR1 is DFQATT, CDR2 SNEGSKA (reference sequence). Trimming left V 3 bases short and J 4 bases short, with 6 bases between. CDR3 length: 11 residues. General study results and limits: With two AZD1222 doses given, Spike-specific TCR breadth and depth both rose. The donor group comprised mostly white British people and more females; the analysis possibly underestimated clonal diversity. CD4 TCRs linked to vaccination spanned spike, dominating at 160-218 and 743-854.

Second-dose groups at about 4 or about 12 weeks were pooled. Regarding this clone: The antigen remains unidentified.

V is TRBV20-1 and J is TRBJ1-1; D is uncertain. This specimen was peripheral blood, taken 28 days after the second AZD1222 dose. The receptor was isolated from an adult who received the AZD1222 COVID-19 vaccine. The CDR3 loop is CSASVGTEAFF. The CDR3 DNA follows: TGCAGTGCTAGCGTCGGCACTGAAGCTTTCTTT.